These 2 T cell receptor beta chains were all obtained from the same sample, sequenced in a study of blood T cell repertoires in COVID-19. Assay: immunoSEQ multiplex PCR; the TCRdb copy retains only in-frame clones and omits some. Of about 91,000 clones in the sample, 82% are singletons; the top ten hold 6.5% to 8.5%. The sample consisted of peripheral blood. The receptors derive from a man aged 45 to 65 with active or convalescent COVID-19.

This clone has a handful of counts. The CDR3 reads CASSPQSGDHTDTQYF. CDR3 nucleotide sequence: TGTGCCAGCAGTCCTCAATCAGGGGACCACACAGATACGCAGTATTTT. V and J are TRBV7-2 and TRBJ2-3; TRBD1 might be the D (6 bases). V lost 6 bases and J 2 bases, leaving 18 bases between the germline ends. Looked up from germline, CDR1 is SGHTA and CDR2 is FQGNSA. This CDR3 has 16 residues. Together with reference TRBV7-2 and TRBJ2-3, the CDR3 gives the full variable domain: GAGVSQSPSNKVTEKGKDVELRCDPISGHTALYWYRQSLGQGLEFLIYFQGNSAPDKSGLPSDRFSAERTGGSVSTLTIQRTQQEDSAVYLCASSPQSGDHTDTQYFGPGTRLTVL.

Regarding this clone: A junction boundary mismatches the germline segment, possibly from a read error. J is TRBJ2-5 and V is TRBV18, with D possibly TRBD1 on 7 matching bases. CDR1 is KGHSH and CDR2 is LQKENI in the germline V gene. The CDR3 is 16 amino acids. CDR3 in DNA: TGTGCCAGCTCATCACCAAACAGGGGACTGGGAGAGACCCAGTACTTC. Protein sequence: CASSSPNRGLGETQYF.